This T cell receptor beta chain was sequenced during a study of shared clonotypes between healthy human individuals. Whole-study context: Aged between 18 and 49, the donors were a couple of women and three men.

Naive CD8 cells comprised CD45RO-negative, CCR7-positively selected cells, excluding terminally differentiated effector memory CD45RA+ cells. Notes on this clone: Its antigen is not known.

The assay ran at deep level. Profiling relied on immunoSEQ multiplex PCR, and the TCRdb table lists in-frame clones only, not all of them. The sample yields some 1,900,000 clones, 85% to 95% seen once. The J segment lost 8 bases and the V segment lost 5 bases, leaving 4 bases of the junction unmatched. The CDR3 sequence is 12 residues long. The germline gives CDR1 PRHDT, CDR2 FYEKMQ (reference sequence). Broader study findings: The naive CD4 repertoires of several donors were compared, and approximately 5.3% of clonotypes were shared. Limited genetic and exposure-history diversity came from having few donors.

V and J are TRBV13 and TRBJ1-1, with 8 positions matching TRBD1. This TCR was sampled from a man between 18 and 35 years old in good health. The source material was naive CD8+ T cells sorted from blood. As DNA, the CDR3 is TGTGCCAGCAGCCGGACAGGGACCGAAGCTTTCTTT. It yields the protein CASSRTGTEAFF.